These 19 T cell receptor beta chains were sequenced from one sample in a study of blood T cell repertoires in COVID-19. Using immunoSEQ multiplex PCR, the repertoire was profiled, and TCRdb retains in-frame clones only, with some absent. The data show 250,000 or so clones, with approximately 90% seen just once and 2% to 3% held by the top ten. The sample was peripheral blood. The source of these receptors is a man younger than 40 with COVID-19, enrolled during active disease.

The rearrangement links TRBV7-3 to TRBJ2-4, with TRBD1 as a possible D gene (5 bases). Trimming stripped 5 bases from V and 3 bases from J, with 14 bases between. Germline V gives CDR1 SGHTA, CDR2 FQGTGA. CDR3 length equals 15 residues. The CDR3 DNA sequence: TGTGCCAGCAGCCAGCAGGGTCCGGGCAAAAACATTCAGTACTTC. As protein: CASSQQGPGKNIQYF.

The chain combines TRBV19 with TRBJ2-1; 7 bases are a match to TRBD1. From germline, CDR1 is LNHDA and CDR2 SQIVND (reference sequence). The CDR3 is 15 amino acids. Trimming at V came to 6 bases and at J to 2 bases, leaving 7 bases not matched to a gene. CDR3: CASSVTGDPYNEQFF. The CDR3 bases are TGTGCCAGTAGCGTAACAGGGGATCCCTACAATGAGCAGTTCTTC.

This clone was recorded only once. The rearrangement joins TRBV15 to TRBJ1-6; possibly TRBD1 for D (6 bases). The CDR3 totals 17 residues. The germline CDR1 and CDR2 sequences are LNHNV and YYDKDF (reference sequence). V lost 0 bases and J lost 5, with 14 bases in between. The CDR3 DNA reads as TGTGCCACCAGCAGAGAAGGCAGGGGTTTTAATAATTCACCCCTCCACTTT. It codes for CATSREGRGFNNSPLHF.

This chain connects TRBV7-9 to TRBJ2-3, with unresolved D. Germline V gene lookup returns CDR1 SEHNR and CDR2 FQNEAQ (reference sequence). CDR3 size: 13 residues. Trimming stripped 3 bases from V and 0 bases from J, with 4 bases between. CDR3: CASSFPSTDTQYF. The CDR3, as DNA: TGTGCCAGCAGCTTCCCTAGCACAGATACGCAGTATTTT. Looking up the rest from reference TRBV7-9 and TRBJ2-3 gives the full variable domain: DTGVSQNPRHKITKRGQNVTFRCDPISEHNRLYWYRQTLGQGPEFLTYFQNEAQLEKSRLLSDRFSAERPKGSFSTLEIQRTEQGDSAMYLCASSFPSTDTQYFGPGTRLTVL.

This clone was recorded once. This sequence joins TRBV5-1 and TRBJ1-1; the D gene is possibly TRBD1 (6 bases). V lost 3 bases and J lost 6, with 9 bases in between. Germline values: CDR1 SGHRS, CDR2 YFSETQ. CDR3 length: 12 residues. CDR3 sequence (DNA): TGCGCCAGCAGCTCGACAGGCGCTGAAGCTTTCTTT. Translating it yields CASSSTGAEAFF.

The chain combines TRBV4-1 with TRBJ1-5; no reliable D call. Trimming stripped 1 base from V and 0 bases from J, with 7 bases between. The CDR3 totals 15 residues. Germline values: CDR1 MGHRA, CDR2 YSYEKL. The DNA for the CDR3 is TGCGCCAGCAGCCAAGGAGTTTATAGCAATCAGCCCCAGCATTTT. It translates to CASSQGVYSNQPQHF.

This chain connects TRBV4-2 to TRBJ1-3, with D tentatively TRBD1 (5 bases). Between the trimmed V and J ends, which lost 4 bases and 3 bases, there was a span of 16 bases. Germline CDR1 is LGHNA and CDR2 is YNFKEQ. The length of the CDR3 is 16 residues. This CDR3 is CASSLSGQGGGNTIYF. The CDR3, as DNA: TGTGCCAGCAGCCTTTCCGGCCAGGGAGGTGGAAACACCATATATTTT.

The CDR3 DNA follows: TGCGCCAGCAGCTTGGGACAGGGGGAAAGTGGAAACACCATATATTTT. Protein product: CASSLGQGESGNTIYF. The V gene is TRBV5-1, the J gene TRBJ1-3, with 9 bases matching TRBD1. The V and J ends lost 0 bases and 3 bases, in that order; junction bases with no gene match: 4. There are 16 residues in the CDR3. The germline CDR1 and CDR2 sequences are SGHRS and YFSETQ.

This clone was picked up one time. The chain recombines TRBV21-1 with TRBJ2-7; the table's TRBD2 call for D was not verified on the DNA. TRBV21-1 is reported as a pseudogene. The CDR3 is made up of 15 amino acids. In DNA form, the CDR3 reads TGTGCCAGCAGCATAGGTCTCAGAGGTTCTTACGAGCAGTACTTC. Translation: CASSIGLRGSYEQYF.

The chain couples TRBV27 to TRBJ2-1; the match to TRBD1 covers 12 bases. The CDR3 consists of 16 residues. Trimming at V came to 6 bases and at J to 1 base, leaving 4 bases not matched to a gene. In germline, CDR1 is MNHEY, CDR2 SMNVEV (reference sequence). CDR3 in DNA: TGTGCCAGCAGGGGGGACAGGGGGCATTCCTACAATGAGCAGTTCTTC. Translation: CASRGDRGHSYNEQFF.

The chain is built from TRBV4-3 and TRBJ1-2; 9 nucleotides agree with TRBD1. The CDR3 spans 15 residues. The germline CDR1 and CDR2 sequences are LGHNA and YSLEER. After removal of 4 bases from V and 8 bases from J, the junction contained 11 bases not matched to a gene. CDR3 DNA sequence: TGCGCCAGCAGCCTCCGTATGGAGACAGGGGGAGGCTACACCTTC. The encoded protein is CASSLRMETGGGYTF.

The CDR3 loop is CASRTGPGNTIYF. In nucleotides, the CDR3 is TGTGCCAGCAGGACAGGGCCTGGAAACACCATATATTTT. This sequence joins TRBV6-5 and TRBJ1-3; 7 bases are shared with TRBD1. Germline V gene sequence: CDR1 MNHEY, CDR2 SVGAGI. The CDR3 runs 13 residues. V shed 6 bases and J 2 bases; nucleotides not matched to a gene: 1.

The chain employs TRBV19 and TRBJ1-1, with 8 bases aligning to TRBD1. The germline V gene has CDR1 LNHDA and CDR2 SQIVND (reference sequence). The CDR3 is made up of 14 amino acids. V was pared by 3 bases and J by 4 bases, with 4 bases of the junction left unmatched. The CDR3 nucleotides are TGTGCCAGTAGTATCCAGGGGGCGAGCACTGAAGCTTTCTTT. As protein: CASSIQGASTEAFF.

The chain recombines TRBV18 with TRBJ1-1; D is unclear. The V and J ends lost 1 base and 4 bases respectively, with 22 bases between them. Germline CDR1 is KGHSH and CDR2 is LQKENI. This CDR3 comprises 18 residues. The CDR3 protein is CASSPLRNRGGDGTEAFF. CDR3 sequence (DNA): TGTGCCAGCTCACCACTAAGAAACCGTGGAGGCGACGGCACTGAAGCTTTCTTT.

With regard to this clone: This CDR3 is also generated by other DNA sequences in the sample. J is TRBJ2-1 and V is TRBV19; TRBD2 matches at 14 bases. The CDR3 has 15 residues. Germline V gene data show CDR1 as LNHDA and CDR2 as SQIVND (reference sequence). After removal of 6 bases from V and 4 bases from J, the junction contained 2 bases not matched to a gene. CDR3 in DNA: TGTGCCAGTAGCCGGACTAGCGGGGGGTACAATGAGCAGTTCTTC. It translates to CASSRTSGGYNEQFF.

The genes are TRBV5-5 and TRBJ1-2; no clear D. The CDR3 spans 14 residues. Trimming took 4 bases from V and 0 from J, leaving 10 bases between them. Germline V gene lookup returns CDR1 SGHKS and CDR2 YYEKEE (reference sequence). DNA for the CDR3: TGTGCCAGCAGCCCGGGTGTGCCTAACTATGGCTACACCTTC. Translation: CASSPGVPNYGYTF.

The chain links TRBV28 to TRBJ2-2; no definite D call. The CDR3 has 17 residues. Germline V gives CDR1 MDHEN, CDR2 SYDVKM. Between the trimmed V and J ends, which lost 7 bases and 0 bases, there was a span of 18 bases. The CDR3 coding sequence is TGTGCCAGCAAAGTTTATCGGAACAGTCCGAACACCGGGGAGCTGTTTTTT. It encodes CASKVYRNSPNTGELFF. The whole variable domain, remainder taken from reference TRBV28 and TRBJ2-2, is DVKVTQSSRYLVKRTGEKVFLECVQDMDHENMFWYRQDPGLGLRLIYFSYDVKMKEKGDIPEGYSVSREKKERFSLILESASTNQTSMYLCASKVYRNSPNTGELFFGEGSRLTVL.

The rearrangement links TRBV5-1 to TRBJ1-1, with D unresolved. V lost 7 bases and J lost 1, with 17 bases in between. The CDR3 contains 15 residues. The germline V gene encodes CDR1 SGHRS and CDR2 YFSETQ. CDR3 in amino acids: CASVTGPTGNTEAFF. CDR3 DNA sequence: TGCGCCAGCGTCACCGGCCCGACGGGGAACACTGAAGCTTTCTTT.

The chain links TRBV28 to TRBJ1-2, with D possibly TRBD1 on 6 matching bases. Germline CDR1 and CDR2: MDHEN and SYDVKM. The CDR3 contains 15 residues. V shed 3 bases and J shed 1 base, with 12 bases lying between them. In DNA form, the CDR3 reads TGTGCCAGCAGTTTGCCGGACAGCGTTAACTATGGCTACACCTTC. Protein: CASSLPDSVNYGYTF.